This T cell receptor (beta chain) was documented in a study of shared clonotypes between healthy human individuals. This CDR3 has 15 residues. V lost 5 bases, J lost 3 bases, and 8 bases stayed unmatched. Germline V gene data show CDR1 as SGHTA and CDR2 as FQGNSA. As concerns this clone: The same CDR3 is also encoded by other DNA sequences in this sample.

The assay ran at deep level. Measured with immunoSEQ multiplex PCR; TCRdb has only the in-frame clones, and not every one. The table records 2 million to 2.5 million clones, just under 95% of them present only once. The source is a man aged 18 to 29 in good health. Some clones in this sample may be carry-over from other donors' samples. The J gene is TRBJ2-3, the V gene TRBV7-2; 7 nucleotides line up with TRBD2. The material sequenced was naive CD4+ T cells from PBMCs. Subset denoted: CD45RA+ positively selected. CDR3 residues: CASSPNRGSTDTQYF. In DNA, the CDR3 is TGTGCCAGCAGCCCCAATCGCGGGAGTACAGATACGCAGTATTTT.